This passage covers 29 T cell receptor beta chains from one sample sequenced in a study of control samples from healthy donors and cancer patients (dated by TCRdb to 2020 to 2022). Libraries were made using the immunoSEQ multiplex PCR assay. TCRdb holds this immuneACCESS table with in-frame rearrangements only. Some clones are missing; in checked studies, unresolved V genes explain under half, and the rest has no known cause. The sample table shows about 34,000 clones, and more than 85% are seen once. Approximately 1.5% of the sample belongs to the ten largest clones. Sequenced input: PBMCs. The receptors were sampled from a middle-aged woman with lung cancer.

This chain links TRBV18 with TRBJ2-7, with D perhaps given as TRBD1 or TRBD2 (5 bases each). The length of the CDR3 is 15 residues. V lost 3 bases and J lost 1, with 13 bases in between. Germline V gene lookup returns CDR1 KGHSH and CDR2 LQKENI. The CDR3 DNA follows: TGTGCCAGCTCACCTCCACTGGGGGAATCCTACGAGCAGTACTTC. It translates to CASSPPLGESYEQYF.

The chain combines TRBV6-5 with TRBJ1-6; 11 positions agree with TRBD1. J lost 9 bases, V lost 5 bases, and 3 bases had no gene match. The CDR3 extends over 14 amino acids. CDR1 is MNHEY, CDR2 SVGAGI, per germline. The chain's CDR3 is CASSPGQGVSPLHF. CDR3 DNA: TGTGCCAGCAGTCCGGGACAGGGGGTTTCACCCCTCCACTTT.

The CDR3 DNA reads TGTGCCAGCAGTTACTCAGGGGGGGAAGCTTTCTTT. The encoded protein is CASSYSGGEAFF. The chain links TRBV6-5 to TRBJ1-1, with D possibly matching TRBD1 (6 bases). This CDR3 is 12 amino acids long. CDR1 MNHEY and CDR2 SVGAGI come from the germline V gene. Trimming stripped 0 bases from V and 8 bases from J, with 7 bases between.

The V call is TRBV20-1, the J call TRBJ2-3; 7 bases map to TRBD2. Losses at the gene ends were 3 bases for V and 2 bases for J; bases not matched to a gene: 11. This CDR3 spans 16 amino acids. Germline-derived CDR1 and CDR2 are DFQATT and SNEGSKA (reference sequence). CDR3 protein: CSASPGGGSITDTQYF. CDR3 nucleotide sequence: TGCAGTGCTAGTCCGGGCGGGGGATCGATCACAGATACGCAGTATTTT.

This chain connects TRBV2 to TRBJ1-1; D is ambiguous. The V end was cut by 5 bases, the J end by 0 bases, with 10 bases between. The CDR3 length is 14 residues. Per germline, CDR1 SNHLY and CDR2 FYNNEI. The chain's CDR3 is CASSNEGLNTEAFF. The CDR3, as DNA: TGTGCCAGCAGTAACGAAGGGTTGAACACTGAAGCTTTCTTT.

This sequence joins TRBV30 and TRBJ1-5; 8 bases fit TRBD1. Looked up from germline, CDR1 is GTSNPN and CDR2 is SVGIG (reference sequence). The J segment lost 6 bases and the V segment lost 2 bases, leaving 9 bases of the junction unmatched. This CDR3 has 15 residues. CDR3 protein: CAWSLDRGGSQPQHF. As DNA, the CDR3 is TGTGCCTGGAGTCTCGACAGGGGAGGGAGTCAGCCCCAGCATTTT.

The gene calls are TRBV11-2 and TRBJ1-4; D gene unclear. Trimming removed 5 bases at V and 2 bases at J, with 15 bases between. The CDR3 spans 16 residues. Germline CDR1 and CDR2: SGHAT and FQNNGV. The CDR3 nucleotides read TGTGCCAGCAGCCGGGGAGAGGGAGGCACTAATGAAAAACTGTTTTTT. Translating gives CASSRGEGGTNEKLFF. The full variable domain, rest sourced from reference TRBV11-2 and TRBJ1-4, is EAGVAQSPRYKIIEKRQSVAFWCNPISGHATLYWYQQILGQGPKLLIQFQNNGVVDDSQLPKDRFSAERLKGVDSTLKIQPAKLEDSAVYLCASSRGEGGTNEKLFFGSGTQLSVL.

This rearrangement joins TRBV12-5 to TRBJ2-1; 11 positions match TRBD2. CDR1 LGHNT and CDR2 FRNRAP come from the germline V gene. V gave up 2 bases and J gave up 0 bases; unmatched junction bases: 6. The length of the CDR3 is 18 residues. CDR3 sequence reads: CASGLNSGGATSYNEQFF. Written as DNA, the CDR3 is TGTGCTAGTGGTTTGAATAGCGGGGGGGCGACCTCCTACAATGAGCAGTTCTTC.

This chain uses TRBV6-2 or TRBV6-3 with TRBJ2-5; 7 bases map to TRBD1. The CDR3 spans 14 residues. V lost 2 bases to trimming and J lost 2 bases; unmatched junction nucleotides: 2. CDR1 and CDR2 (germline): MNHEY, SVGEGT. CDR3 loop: CASSYRGQQETQYF. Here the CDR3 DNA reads TGTGCCAGCAGTTACCGGGGACAGCAAGAGACCCAGTACTTC.

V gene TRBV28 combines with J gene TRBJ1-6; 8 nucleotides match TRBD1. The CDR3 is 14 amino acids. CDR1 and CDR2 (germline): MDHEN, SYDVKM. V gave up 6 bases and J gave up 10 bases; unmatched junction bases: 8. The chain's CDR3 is CASRPDRGYSPLHF. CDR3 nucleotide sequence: TGTGCCAGCAGACCTGACAGGGGCTACTCACCCCTCCACTTT.

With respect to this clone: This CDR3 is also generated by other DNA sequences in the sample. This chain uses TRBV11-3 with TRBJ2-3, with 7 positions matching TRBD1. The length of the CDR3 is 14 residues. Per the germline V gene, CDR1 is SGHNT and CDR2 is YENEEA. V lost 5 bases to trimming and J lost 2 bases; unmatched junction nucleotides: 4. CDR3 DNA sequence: TGTGCCAGCAGCCCAGGACAGGCCACAGATACGCAGTATTTT. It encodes CASSPGQATDTQYF. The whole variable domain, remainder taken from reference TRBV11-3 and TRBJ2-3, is EAGVVQSPRYKIIEKKQPVAFWCNPISGHNTLYWYLQNLGQGPELLIRYENEEAVDDSQLPKDRFSAERLKGVDSTLKIQPAELGDSAVYLCASSPGQATDTQYFGPGTRLTVL.

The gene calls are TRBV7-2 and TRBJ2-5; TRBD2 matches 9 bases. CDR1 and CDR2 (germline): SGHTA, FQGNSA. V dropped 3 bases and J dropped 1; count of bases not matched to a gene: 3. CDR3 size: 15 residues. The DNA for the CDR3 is TGTGCCAGCAGCTTGGGCGGGGGGGCCCAAGAGACCCAGTACTTC. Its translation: CASSLGGGAQETQYF. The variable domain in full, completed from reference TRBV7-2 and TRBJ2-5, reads GAGVSQSPSNKVTEKGKDVELRCDPISGHTALYWYRQSLGQGLEFLIYFQGNSAPDKSGLPSDRFSAERTGGSVSTLTIQRTQQEDSAVYLCASSLGGGAQETQYFGPGTRLLVL.

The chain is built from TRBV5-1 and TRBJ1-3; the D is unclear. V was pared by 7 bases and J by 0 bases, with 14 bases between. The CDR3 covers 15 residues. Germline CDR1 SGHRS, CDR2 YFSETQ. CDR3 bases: TGCGCCAGCGTACTTAACCCATTCTCTGGAAACACCATATATTTT. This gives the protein CASVLNPFSGNTIYF.

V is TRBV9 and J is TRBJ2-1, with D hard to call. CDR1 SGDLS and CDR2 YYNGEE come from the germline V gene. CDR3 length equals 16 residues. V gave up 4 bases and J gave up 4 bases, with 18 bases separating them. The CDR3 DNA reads TGTGCCAGCAGCCCCCGACAATTGGGTGGATACAATGAGCAGTTCTTC. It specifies CASSPRQLGGYNEQFF.

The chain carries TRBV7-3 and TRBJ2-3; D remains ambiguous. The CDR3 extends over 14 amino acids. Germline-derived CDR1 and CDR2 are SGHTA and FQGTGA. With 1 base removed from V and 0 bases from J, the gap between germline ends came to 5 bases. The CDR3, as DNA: TGTGCCAGCAGCTTAAAAGCCAGCACAGATACGCAGTATTTT. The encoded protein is CASSLKASTDTQYF.

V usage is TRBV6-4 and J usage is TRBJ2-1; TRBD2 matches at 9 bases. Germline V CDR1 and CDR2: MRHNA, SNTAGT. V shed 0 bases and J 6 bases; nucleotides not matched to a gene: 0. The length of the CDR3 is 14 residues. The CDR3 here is CASSDSRGGNEQFF. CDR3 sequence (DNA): TGTGCCAGCAGTGACTCGCGGGGGGGCAATGAGCAGTTCTTC.

The CDR3, as DNA: TGCGCCAGCAGCCAGAGCGGGACTATCAGGACCCAGTACTTC. Translating gives CASSQSGTIRTQYF. The chain is built from TRBV4-3 and TRBJ2-5; 7 bases line up with TRBD2. With V trimmed by 3 bases and J by 7 bases, 8 bases remained unmatched. This CDR3 spans 14 amino acids. Germline V gene lookup returns CDR1 LGHNA and CDR2 YSLEER.

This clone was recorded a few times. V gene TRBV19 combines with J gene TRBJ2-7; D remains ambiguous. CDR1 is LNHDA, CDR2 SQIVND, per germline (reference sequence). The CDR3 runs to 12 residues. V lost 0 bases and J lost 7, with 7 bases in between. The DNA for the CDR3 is TGTGCCAGTAGTATAGATGTGGGGGAGCAGTACTTC. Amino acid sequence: CASSIDVGEQYF. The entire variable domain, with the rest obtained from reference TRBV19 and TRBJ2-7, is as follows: DGGITQSPKYLFRKEGQNVTLSCEQNLNHDAMYWYRQDPGQGLRLIYYSQIVNDFQKGDIAEGYSVSREKKESFPLTVTSAQKNPTAFYLCASSIDVGEQYFGPGTRLTVT.

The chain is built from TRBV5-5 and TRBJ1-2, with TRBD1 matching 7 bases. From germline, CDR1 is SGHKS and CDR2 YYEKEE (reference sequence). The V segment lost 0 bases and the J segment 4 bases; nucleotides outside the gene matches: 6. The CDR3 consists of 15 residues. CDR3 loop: CASSLAVEGAYGYTF. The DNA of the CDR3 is TGTGCCAGCAGCTTGGCCGTCGAGGGGGCCTATGGCTACACCTTC.

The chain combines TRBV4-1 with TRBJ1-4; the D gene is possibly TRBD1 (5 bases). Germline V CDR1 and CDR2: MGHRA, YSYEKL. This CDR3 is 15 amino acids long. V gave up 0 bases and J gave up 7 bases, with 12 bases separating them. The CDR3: CASSQDQGAGEKLFF. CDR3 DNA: TGCGCCAGCAGCCAAGATCAGGGAGCGGGTGAAAAACTGTTTTTT.

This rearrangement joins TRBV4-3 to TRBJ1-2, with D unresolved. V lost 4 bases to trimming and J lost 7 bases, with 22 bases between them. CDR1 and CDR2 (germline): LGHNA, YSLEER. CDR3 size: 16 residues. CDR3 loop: CASSREGGVLSGGYTF. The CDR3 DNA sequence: TGCGCCAGCAGCCGCGAGGGTGGGGTCCTCTCGGGTGGCTACACCTTC.

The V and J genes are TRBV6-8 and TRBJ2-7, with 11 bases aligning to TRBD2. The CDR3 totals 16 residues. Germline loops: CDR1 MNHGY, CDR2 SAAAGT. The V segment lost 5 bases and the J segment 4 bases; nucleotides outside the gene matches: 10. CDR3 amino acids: CASSTHRLAGRYEQYF. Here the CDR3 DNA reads TGTGCCAGCAGTACCCACAGACTAGCGGGGCGATACGAGCAGTACTTC.

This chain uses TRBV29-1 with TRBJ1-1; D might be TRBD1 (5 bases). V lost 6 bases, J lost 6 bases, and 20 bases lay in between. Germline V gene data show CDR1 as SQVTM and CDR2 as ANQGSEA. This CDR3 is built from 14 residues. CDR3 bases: TGCAGCGTGGGGGGGACCGAACGCGCCTCTGAAGCTTTCTTT. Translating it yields CSVGGTERASEAFF.

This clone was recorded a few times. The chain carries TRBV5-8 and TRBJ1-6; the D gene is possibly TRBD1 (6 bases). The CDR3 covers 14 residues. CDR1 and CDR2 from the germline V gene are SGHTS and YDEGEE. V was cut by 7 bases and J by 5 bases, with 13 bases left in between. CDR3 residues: CASQAGADNSPLHF. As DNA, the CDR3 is TGTGCCAGCCAGGCAGGGGCCGATAATTCACCCCTCCACTTT.

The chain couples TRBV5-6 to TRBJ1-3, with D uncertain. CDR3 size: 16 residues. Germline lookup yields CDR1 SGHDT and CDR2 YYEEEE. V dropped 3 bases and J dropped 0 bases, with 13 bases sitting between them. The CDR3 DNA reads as TGTGCCAGCAGCTACGGGGAGGCCGCCTCTGGAAACACCATATATTTT. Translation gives CASSYGEAASGNTIYF.

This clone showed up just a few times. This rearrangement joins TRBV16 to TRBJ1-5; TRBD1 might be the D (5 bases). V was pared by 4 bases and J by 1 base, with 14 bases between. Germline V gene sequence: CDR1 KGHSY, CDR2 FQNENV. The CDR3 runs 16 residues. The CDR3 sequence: CASSPSRGESNQPQHF. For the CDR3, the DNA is TGTGCCAGCAGCCCAAGTAGGGGCGAGAGCAATCAGCCCCAGCATTTT.

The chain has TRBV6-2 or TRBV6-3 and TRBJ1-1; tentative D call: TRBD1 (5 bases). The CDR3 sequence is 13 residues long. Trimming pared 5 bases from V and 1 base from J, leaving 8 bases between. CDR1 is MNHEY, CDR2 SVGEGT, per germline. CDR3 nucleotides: TGTGCCAGCAGTCGAGGACAGAACACTGAAGCTTTCTTT. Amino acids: CASSRGQNTEAFF.

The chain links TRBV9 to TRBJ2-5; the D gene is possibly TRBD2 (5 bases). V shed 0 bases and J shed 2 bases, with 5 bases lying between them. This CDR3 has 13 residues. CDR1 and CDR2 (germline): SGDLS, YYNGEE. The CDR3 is CASSVGLQETQYF. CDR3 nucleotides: TGTGCCAGCAGCGTAGGACTACAAGAGACCCAGTACTTC.

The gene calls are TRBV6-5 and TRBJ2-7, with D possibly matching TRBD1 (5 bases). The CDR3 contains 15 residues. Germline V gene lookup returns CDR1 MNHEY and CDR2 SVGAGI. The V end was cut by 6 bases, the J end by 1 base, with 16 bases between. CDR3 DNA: TGTGCCAGCAGCCCAGGAGACAGCTCTTCCTACGAGCAGTACTTC. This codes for CASSPGDSSSYEQYF.